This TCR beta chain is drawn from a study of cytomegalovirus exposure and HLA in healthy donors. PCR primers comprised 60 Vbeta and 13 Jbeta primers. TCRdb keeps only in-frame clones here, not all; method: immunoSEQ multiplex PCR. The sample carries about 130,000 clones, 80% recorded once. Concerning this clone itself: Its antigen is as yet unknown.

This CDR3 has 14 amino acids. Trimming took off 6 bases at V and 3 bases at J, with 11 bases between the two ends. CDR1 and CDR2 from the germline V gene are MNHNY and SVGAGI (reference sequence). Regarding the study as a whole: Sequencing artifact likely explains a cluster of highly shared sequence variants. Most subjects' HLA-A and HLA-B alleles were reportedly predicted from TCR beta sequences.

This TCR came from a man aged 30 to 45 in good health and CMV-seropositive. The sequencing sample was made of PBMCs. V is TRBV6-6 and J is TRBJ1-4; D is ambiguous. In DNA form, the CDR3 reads TGTGCCAGCAGCGTACAGACGTCTAATGAAAAACTGTTTTTT. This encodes CASSVQTSNEKLFF.